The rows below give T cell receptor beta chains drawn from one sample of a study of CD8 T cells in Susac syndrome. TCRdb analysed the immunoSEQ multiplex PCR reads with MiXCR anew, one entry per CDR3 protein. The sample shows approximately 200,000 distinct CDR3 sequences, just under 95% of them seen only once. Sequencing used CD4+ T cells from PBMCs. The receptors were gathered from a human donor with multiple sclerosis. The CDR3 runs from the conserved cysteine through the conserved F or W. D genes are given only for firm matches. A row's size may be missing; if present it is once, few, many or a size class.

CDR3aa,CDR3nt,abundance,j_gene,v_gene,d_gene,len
CAISELALEQFF,TGTGCCATCAGTGAGTTGGCGTTAGAGCAGTTCTTC,once,TRBJ2-1,TRBV10-3,-,12
CSAPIQGGPTDTQYF,TGCAGCGCCCCAATCCAGGGCGGCCCTACAGATACGCAGTATTTT,-,TRBJ2-3,TRBV29-1,-,15
CASSQTSGVYEQYF,TGTGCCAGCAGCCAGACTAGCGGGGTCTACGAGCAGTACTTC,-,TRBJ2-7,TRBV3-1,TRBD2,14
CASSPTWRSTEAFF,TGTGCCAGCAGCCCGACATGGCGGAGCACTGAAGCTTTCTTT,-,TRBJ1-1,TRBV13,-,14
CASSQWDSTDTQYF,TGTGCCAGCAGCCAATGGGATAGCACAGATACGCAGTATTTT,-,TRBJ2-3,TRBV4-2,-,14
CATSRAHRSSWETQYF,TGTGCCACCAGCAGAGCCCACAGGTCCTCTTGGGAGACCCAGTACTTC,-,TRBJ2-5,TRBV15,-,16
CASSLGGPWPQHF,TGTGCCAGCAGCTTAGGGGGCCCCTGGCCCCAGCATTTT,-,TRBJ1-5,TRBV7-9,-,13
CASREGSVRGYTF,TGTGCCAGCAGGGAGGGGTCTGTTCGAGGCTACACCTTC,-,TRBJ1-2,TRBV2,-,13
CASSRSGGGQETQYF,TGTGCCAGCAGTAGGAGCGGGGGGGGACAAGAGACCCAGTACTTC,-,TRBJ2-5,TRBV12-3/TRBV12-4,TRBD2,15
CASSPPSAQGGQPQHF,TGTGCCAGCTCACCACCCTCGGCACAGGGGGGCCAGCCCCAGCATTTT,-,TRBJ1-5,TRBV18,TRBD1,16
CASSTLDSNTYEQYF,TGCGCCAGCAGCACCCTCGACAGTAACACTTACGAGCAGTACTTC,-,TRBJ2-7,TRBV5-1,-,15
CAWDRGNTEAFF,TGTGCCTGGGACAGGGGGAACACTGAAGCTTTCTTT,-,TRBJ1-1,TRBV30,TRBD1,12
CSARETGSPLHF,TGCAGTGCTAGAGAGACAGGTTCACCCCTCCACTTT,-,TRBJ1-6,TRBV20-1,-,12
CASRAGGPSYNEQFF,TGTGCCAGCAGAGCGGGGGGGCCCTCCTACAATGAGCAGTTCTTC,-,TRBJ2-1,TRBV2,TRBD2,15
CATRGGGRGNQPQHF,TGTGCCACCAGAGGAGGGGGTAGGGGCAATCAGCCCCAGCATTTT,-,TRBJ1-5,TRBV15,-,15
CASPKRISPPGGYTF,TGCGCCAGCCCCAAAAGGATCAGTCCTCCCGGGGGCTACACCTTC,once,TRBJ1-2,TRBV5-1,-,15
CASSPPVNTGSEAFF,TGTGCCAGCAGCCCTCCCGTTAACACAGGCTCTGAAGCTTTCTTT,-,TRBJ1-1,TRBV4-2,-,15
CASSQEVWRNTEAFF,TGCGCCAGCAGCCAAGAAGTTTGGAGGAACACTGAAGCTTTCTTT,-,TRBJ1-1,TRBV4-1,-,15
CASSQDARSSYEQYF,TGTGCCAGCAGCCAAGATGCGAGGAGCTCCTACGAGCAGTACTTC,-,TRBJ2-7,TRBV3-1,-,15
CASSVVGPFSNQPQHF,TGTGCCAGCAGCGTAGTAGGGCCTTTTAGCAATCAGCCCCAGCATTTT,-,TRBJ1-5,TRBV9,-,16
CASSHLTEAFF,TGTGCCAGCAGCCATTTGACCGAAGCTTTCTTT,once,TRBJ1-1,TRBV14,-,11
CSAVRLAGGLDTQYF,TGCAGTGCTGTTAGACTAGCGGGGGGGTTAGATACGCAGTATTTT,-,TRBJ2-3,TRBV20-1,TRBD2,15
CASSSSTGWDQPQHF,TGTGCCAGTAGTTCGTCGACAGGGTGGGATCAGCCCCAGCATTTT,-,TRBJ1-5,TRBV19,TRBD1,15
CASRSETGHSSYNEQFF,TGCGCCAGCAGGTCGGAGACAGGACACAGCTCCTACAATGAGCAGTTCTTC,-,TRBJ2-1,TRBV5-1,-,17
CASSKDINQPQHF,TGTGCCAGCAGCAAGGACATTAATCAGCCCCAGCATTTT,-,TRBJ1-5,TRBV12-3/TRBV12-4,-,13
CASSPLDSIQYF,TGTGCCAGCAGCCCCTTGGATAGCATTCAGTACTTC,-,TRBJ2-4,TRBV7-9,-,12
CASSLYGVGRTEAFF,TGTGCCAGCAGTTTGTACGGGGTAGGAAGGACTGAAGCTTTCTTT,-,TRBJ1-1,TRBV27,-,15
CASSVIGDTQYF,TGTGCCAGCAGCGTAATTGGAGACACGCAGTATTTT,-,TRBJ2-3,TRBV9,-,12
CASSSAGGYTF,TGTGCCAGCAGCTCCGCTGGGGGCTACACCTTC,-,TRBJ1-2,TRBV7-9,-,11
CASSAPPGGSAEAFF,TGTGCCAGCAGTGCGCCCCCGGGGGGATCGGCTGAAGCTTTCTTT,-,TRBJ1-1,TRBV12-3/TRBV12-4,-,15
CATQSRADTQYF,TGTGCCACCCAGAGTAGGGCAGATACGCAGTATTTT,-,TRBJ2-3,TRBV24-1,-,12
CASSLLAAQGTDTQYF,TGTGCCAGCAGCCTCTTAGCGGCCCAGGGCACAGATACGCAGTATTTT,-,TRBJ2-3,TRBV3-1,-,16
CASSQEKGLADEETQYF,TGTGCCAGCAGCCAAGAAAAAGGACTAGCGGACGAAGAGACCCAGTACTTC,-,TRBJ2-5,TRBV3-1,TRBD2,17
CAWSDGPMGGYTF,TGTGCCTGGAGTGACGGGCCCATGGGAGGCTACACCTTC,-,TRBJ1-2,TRBV30,-,13
CASSNRVNEQFF,TGTGCCAGCAGCAACAGGGTGAATGAGCAGTTCTTC,-,TRBJ2-1,TRBV9,-,12
CASSADGLAGRNEQFF,TGTGCCAGCAGCGCCGATGGACTAGCGGGTAGGAATGAGCAGTTCTTC,-,TRBJ2-1,TRBV9,TRBD2,16
CSVPLAGYNEQFF,TGCAGCGTACCATTGGCGGGCTACAATGAGCAGTTCTTC,once,TRBJ2-1,TRBV29-1,-,13
CASSVVGQETQYF,TGTGCCAGCAGTGTCGTGGGCCAAGAGACCCAGTACTTC,-,TRBJ2-5,TRBV6-1,-,13
CASSPGMGALGTQYF,TGTGCCAGCAGTCCCGGGATGGGCGCCCTTGGGACCCAGTACTTC,-,TRBJ2-5,TRBV6-5,-,15
CSANPLSSGNTIYF,TGCAGTGCTAATCCATTGAGCTCTGGAAACACCATATATTTT,-,TRBJ1-3,TRBV20-1,-,14
CASSLPGATDTQYF,TGTGCCAGCAGTTTGCCAGGGGCCACAGATACGCAGTATTTT,-,TRBJ2-3,TRBV27,-,14
CASSSRQGRTDTQYF,TGCGCCAGCAGCTCCCGACAGGGGAGGACAGATACGCAGTATTTT,-,TRBJ2-3,TRBV5-1,TRBD1,15
CASSQGLIYEQYF,TGTGCCAGCAGCCAAGGACTAATCTACGAGCAGTACTTC,-,TRBJ2-7,TRBV3-1,-,13
CASSSETQYF,TGTGCCAGCAGTTCGGAGACCCAGTACTTC,-,TRBJ2-5,TRBV7-9,-,10
CASSSWAGEAFF,TGTGCCAGCAGTTCTTGGGCTGGCGAAGCTTTCTTT,-,TRBJ1-1,TRBV6-6,-,12
CASSLHLPPGYGYTF,TGTGCCAGCAGCTTACACCTCCCGCCGGGCTATGGCTACACCTTC,-,TRBJ1-2,TRBV7-2,-,15
CSVPTQDRPNEQFF,TGCAGCGTGCCCACTCAAGACCGCCCTAATGAGCAGTTCTTC,-,TRBJ2-1,TRBV29-1,-,14
CASSQETMGYTQYF,TGTGCCAGCAGCCAAGAGACGATGGGCTATACGCAGTATTTT,-,TRBJ2-3,TRBV3-1,-,14
CASSLVSNTEAFF,TGTGCCAGCAGCTTAGTATCGAACACTGAAGCTTTCTTT,-,TRBJ1-1,TRBV5-4,-,13
CASSRDTAEAFF,TGTGCCAGCTCACGGGATACTGCTGAAGCTTTCTTT,-,TRBJ1-1,TRBV18,-,12
CASSLLNPYEQYF,TGTGCCAGCAGCCTTCTAAACCCCTACGAGCAGTACTTC,-,TRBJ2-7,TRBV3-1,-,13
CASSWGENTEAFF,TGCGCCAGCAGCTGGGGGGAGAACACTGAAGCTTTCTTT,-,TRBJ1-1,TRBV5-1,-,13
CATSDFNEQFF,TGTGCCACCAGTGATTTTAATGAGCAGTTCTTC,few,TRBJ2-1,TRBV24-1,-,11
CASSPNGQGAGELFF,TGTGCCAGCAGCCCGAATGGACAGGGGGCCGGGGAGCTGTTTTTT,-,TRBJ2-2,TRBV14,TRBD1,15